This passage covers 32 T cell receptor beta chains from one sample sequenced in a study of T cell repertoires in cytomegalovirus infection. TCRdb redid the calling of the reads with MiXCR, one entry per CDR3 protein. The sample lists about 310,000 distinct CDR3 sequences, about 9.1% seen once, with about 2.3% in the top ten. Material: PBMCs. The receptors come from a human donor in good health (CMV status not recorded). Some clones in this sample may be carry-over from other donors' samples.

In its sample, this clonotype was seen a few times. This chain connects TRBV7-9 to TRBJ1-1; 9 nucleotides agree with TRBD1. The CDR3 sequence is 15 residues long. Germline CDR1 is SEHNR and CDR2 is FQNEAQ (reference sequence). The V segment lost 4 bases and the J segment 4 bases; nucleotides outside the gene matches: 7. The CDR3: CASSSHGTGSTEAFF. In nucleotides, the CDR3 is TGTGCCAGCAGCTCTCACGGGACAGGGAGCACTGAAGCTTTCTTT.

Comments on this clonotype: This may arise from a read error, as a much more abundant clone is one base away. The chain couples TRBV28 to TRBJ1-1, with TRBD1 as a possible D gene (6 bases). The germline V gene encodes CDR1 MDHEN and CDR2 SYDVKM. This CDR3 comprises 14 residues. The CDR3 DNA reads TGTGCCAGCAGTTCCTACGGGGGGGACACTGGAGCTTTCTTT. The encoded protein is CASSSYGGDTGAFF.

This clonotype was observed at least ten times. CDR3 sequence reads: CASSLMGITSSYEQYV. For the CDR3, the DNA is TGTGCCAGCAGCTTAATGGGGATTACTAGCTCCTACGAGCAGTACGTC. The chain links TRBV7-2 to TRBJ2-7; D is possibly TRBD2 (5 bases). V lost 2 bases to trimming and J lost 0 bases, with 14 bases between them. CDR1 and CDR2 from the germline V gene are SGHTA and FQGNSA. The CDR3 contains 16 residues.

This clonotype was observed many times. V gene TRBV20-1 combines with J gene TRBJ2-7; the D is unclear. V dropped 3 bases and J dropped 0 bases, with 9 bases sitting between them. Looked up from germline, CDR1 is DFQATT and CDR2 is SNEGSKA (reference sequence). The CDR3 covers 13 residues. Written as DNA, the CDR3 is TGCAGTGCTAGTACACCGAACTCCTACGAGCAGTACTTC. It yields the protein CSASTPNSYEQYF.

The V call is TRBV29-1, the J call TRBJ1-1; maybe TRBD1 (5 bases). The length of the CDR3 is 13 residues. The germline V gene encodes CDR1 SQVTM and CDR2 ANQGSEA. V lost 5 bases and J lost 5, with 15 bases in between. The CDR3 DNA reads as TGCAGCGTTTGGCCGAATGGGGGGACTGAAGCTTTCTTT. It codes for CSVWPNGGTEAFF.

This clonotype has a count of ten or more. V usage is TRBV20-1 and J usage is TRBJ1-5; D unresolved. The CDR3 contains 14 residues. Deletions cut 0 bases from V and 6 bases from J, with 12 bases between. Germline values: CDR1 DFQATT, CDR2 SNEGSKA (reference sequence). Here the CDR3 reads CSARDRPASQPQHF. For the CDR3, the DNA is TGCAGTGCTAGAGATCGTCCTGCCAGTCAGCCCCAGCATTTT.

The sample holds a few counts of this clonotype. Here the CDR3 reads CASSYRNENEQFF. The CDR3 DNA is TGTGCCAGCAGTTACCGAAACGAGAATGAGCAGTTCTTC. The gene calls are TRBV6-5 and TRBJ2-1; D ambiguous. In germline, CDR1 is MNHEY, CDR2 SVGAGI. CDR3 length: 13 amino acids. The V gene lost 2 bases and the J gene lost 7 bases, with 9 bases spanning the gap.

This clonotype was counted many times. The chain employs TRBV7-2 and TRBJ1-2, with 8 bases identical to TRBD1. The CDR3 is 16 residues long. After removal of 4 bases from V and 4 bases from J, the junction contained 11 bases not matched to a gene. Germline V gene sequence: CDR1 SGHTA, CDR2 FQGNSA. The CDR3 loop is CASSSAQGARSYGYTF. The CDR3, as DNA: TGTGCCAGCAGCTCCGCTCAGGGGGCGCGATCCTATGGCTACACCTTC.

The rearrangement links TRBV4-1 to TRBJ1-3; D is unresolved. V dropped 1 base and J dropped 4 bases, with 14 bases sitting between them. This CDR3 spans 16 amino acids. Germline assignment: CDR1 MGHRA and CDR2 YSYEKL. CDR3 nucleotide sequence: TGCGCCAGCAGCCAAGTTGACCGTTCTCGAGGAAACACCATATATTTT. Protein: CASSQVDRSRGNTIYF.

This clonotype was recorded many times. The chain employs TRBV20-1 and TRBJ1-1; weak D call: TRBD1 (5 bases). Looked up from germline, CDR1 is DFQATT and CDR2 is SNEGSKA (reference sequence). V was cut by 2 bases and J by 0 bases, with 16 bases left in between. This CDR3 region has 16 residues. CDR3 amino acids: CSARSPSEGVNTEAFF. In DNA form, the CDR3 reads TGCAGTGCTAGATCCCCTAGCGAAGGGGTGAACACTGAAGCTTTCTTT.

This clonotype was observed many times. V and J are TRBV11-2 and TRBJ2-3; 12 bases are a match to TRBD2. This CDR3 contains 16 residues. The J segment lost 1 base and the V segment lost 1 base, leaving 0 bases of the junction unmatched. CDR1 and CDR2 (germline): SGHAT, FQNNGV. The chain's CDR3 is CASSLGTSGGTDTQYF. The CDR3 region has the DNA TGTGCCAGCAGCTTAGGGACTAGCGGGGGCACAGATACGCAGTATTTT.

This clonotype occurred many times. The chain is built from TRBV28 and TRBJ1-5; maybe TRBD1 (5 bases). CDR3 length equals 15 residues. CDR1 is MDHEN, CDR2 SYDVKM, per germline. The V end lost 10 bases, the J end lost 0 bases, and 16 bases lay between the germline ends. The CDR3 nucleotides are TGTGCCACCGGGGGGGAGTCATTTAGCAATCAGCCCCAGCATTTT. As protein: CATGGESFSNQPQHF.

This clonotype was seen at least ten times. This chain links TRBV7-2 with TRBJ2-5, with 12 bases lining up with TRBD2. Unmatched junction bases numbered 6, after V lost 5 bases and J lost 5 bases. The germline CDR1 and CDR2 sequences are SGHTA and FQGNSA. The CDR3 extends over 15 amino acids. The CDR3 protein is CASSTPSGGVETQYF. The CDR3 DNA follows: TGTGCCAGCAGCACGCCTAGCGGGGGGGTTGAGACCCAGTACTTC.

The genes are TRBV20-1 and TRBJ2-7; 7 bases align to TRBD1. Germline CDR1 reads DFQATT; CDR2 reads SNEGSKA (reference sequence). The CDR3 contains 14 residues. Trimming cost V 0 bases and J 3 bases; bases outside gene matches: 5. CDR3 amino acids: CSARDSGTVYEQYF. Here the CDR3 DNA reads TGCAGTGCTAGAGATTCCGGGACAGTCTACGAGCAGTACTTC.

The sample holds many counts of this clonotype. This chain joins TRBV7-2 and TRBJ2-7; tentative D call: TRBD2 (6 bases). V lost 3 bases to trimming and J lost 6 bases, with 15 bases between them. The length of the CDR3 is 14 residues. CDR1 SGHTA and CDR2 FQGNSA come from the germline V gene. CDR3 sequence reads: CASSFGSTGGEQYV. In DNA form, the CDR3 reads TGTGCCAGCAGCTTTGGCAGCACCGGGGGCGAGCAGTACGTC.

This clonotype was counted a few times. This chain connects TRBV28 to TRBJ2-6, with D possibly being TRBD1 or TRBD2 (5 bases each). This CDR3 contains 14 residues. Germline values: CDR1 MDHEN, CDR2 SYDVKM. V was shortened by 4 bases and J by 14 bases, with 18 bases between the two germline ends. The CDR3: CASSSSPRGEFLTF. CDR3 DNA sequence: TGTGCCAGCAGTTCGAGTCCGAGGGGAGAGTTCCTGACTTTC.

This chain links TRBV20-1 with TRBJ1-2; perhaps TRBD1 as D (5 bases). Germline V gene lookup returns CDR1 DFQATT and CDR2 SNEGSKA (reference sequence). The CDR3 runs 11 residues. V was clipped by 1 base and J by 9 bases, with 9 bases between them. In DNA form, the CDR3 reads TGCAGTGCTAGAGGTGGGGGACGCTACACCTTC. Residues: CSARGGGRYTF.

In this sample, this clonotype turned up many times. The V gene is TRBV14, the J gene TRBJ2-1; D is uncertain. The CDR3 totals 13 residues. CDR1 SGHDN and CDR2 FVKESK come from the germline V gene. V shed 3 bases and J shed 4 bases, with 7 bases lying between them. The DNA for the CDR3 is TGTGCCAGCAGCCATCCCCCTTACAATGAGCAGTTCTTC. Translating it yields CASSHPPYNEQFF. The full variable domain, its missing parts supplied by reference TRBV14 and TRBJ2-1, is EAGVTQFPSHSVIEKGQTVTLRCDPISGHDNLYWYRRVMGKEIKFLLHFVKESKQDESGMPNNRFLAERTGGTYSTLKVQPAELEDSGVYFCASSHPPYNEQFFGPGTRLTVL.

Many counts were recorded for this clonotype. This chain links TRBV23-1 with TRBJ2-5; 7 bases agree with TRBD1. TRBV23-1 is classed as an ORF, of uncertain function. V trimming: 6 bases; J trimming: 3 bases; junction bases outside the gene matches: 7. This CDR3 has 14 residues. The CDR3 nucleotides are TGCGCCAGCAGCCAACAGGGGATGGAAGAGACCCAGTACTTC. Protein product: CASSQQGMEETQYF.

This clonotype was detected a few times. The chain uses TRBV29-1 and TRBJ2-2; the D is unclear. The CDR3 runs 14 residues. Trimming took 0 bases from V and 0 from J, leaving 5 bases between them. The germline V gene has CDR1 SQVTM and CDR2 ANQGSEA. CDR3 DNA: TGCAGCGTTGAAGATCGGGCGAACACCGGGGAGCTGTTTTTT. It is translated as CSVEDRANTGELFF.

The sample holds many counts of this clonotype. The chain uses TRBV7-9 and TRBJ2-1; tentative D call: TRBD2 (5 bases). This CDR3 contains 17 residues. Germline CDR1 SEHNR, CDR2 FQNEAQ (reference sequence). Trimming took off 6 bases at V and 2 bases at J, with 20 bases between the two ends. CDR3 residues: CASSTPGRPQTYNEQFF. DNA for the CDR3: TGTGCCAGCAGTACTCCGGGGAGACCCCAAACCTACAATGAGCAGTTCTTC.

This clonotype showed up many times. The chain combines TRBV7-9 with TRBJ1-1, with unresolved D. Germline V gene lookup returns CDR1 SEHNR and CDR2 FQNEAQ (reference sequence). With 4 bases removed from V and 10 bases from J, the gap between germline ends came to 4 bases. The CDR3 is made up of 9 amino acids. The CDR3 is CASSSRAFF. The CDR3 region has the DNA TGTGCCAGCAGCTCGAGAGCTTTCTTT.

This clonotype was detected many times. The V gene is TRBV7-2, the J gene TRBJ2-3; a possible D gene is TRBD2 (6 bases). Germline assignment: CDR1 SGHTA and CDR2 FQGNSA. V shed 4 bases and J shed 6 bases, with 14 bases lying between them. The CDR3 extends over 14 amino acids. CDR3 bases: TGTGCCAGCAGCTCGGGACTCCCGGGGGATACGCAGTATTTT. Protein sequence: CASSSGLPGDTQYF.

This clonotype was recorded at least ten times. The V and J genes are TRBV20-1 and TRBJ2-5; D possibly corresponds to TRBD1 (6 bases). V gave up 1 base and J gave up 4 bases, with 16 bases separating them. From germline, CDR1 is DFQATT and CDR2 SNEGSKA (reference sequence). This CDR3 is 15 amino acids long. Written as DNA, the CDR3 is TGCAGTGCTAGAGGGAGACAGGCCTTGAGAGAGACCCAGTACTTC. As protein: CSARGRQALRETQYF.

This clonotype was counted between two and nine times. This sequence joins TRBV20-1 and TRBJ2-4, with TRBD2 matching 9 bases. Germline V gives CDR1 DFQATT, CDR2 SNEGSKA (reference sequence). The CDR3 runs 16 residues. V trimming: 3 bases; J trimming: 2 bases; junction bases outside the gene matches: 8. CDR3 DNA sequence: TGCAGTGCTAGTGACGGTAGCGGGGGAACCAAAAACATTCAGTACTTC. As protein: CSASDGSGGTKNIQYF.

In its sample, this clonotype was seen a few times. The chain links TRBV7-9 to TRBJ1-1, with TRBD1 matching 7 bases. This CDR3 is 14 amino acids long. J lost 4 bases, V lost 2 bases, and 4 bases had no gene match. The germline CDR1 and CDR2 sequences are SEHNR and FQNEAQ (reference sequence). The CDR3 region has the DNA TGTGCCAGCAGCTTAAAGGGGGCGTCCACTGAAGCTTTCTTT. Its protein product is CASSLKGASTEAFF.

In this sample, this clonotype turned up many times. The CDR3 DNA sequence: TGTGCCAGCAGCTTTTGGACAGATTACCTCTCTGGGGCCAACGTCCTGACTTTC. This codes for CASSFWTDYLSGANVLTF. This chain links TRBV11-2 with TRBJ2-6, with D maybe TRBD1 (6 bases). Trimming stripped 3 bases from V and 0 bases from J, with 15 bases between. CDR1 and CDR2 from the germline V gene are SGHAT and FQNNGV. The CDR3 has 18 residues. The full variable domain, completed using reference TRBV11-2 and TRBJ2-6, is EAGVAQSPRYKIIEKRQSVAFWCNPISGHATLYWYQQILGQGPKLLIQFQNNGVVDDSQLPKDRFSAERLKGVDSTLKIQPAKLEDSAVYLCASSFWTDYLSGANVLTFGAGSRLTVL.

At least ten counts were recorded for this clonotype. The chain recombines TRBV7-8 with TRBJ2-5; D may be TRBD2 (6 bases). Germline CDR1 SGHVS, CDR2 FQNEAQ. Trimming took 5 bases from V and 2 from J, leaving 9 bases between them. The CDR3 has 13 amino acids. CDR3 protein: CASSGTPQETQYF. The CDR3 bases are TGTGCCAGCAGCGGGACTCCGCAAGAGACCCAGTACTTC.

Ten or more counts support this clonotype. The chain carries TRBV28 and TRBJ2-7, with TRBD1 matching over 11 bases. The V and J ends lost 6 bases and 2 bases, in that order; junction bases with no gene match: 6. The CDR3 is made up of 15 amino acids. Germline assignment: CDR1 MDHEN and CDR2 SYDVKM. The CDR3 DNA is TGTGCCAGCAGCCTGGGACAGGGGGAGGCCTACGAGCAGTACGTC. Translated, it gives CASSLGQGEAYEQYV.

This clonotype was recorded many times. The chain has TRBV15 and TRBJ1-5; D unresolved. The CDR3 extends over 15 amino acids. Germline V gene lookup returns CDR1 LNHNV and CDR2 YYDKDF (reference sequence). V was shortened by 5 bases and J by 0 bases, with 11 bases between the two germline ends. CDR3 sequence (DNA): TGTGCCACCAGCGCCCGCGGGAATAGCAATCAGCCCCAGCATTTT. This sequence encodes CATSARGNSNQPQHF.

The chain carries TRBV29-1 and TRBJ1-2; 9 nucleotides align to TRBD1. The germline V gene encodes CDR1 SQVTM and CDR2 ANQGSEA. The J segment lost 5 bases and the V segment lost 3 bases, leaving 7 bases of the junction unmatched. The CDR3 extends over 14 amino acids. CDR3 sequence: CSVDRSGTGYGYTF. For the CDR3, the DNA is TGCAGCGTTGACAGGTCCGGGACAGGGTATGGCTACACCTTC.

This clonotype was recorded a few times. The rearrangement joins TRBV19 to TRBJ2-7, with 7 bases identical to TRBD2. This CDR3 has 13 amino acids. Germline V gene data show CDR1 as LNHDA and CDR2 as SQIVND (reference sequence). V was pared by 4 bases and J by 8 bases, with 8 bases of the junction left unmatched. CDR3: CASSKASGLKQYV. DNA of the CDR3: TGTGCCAGTAGTAAGGCTAGCGGCCTGAAGCAGTACGTC.